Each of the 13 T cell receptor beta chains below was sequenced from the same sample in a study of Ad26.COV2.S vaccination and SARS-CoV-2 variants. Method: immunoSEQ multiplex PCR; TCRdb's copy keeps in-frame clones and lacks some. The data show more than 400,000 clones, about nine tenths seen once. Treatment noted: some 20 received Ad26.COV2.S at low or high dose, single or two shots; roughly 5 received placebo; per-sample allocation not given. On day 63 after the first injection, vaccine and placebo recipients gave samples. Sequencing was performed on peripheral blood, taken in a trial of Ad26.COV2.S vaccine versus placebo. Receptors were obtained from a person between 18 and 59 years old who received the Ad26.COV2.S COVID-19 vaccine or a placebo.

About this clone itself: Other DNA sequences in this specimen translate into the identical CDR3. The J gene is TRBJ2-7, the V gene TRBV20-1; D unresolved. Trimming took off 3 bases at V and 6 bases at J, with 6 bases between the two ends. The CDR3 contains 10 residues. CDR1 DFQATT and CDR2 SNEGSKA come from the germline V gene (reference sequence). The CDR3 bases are TGCAGTGCTAGGAGTTCCGAGCAGTACTTC. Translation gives CSARSSEQYF.

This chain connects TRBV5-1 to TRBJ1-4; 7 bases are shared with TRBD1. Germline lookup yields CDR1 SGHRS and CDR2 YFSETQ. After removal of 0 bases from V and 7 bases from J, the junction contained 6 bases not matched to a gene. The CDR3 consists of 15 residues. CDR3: CASSLEGGDGEKLFF. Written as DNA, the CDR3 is TGCGCCAGCAGCTTGGAAGGGGGCGATGGTGAAAAACTGTTTTTT.

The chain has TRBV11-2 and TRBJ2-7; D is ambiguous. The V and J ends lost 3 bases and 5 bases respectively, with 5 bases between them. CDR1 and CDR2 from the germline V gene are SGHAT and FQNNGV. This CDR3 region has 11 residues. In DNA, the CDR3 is TGTGCCAGCAGCTTGGTCGACGAGCAGTACTTC. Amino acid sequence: CASSLVDEQYF.

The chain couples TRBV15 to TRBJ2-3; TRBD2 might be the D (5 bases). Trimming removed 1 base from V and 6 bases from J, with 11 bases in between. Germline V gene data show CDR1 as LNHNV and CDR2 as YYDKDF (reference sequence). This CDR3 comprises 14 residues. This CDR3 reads CATSRGGSIDTQYF. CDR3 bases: TGTGCCACCAGCAGAGGAGGGAGCATTGATACGCAGTATTTT.

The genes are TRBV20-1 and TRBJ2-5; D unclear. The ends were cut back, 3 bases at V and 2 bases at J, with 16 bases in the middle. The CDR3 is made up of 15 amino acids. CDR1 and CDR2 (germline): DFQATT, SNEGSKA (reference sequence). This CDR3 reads CSASHPASSQETQYF. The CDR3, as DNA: TGCAGTGCTAGTCATCCGGCCTCTTCGCAAGAGACCCAGTACTTC.

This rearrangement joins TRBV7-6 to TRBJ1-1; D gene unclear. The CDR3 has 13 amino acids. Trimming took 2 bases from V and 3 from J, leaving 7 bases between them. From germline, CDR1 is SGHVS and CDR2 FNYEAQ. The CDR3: CASSLFGDTEAFF. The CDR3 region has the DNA TGTGCCAGCAGCTTATTTGGCGACACTGAAGCTTTCTTT.

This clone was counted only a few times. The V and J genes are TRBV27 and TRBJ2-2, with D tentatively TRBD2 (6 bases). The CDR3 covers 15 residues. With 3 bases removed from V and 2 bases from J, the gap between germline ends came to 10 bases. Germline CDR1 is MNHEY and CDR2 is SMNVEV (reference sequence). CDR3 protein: CASSFAGGNTGELFF. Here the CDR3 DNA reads TGTGCCAGCAGTTTTGCCGGGGGAAACACCGGGGAGCTGTTTTTT.

CDR3 in DNA: TGCGCCAGCAGCCATTCGAACTCCGAGACAGGGCCCTACGAGCAGTACTTC. This encodes CASSHSNSETGPYEQYF. The rearrangement uses TRBV4-1 and TRBJ2-7, with 7 bases aligning to TRBD1. Germline V gene data show CDR1 as MGHRA and CDR2 as YSYEKL. The CDR3 has 17 residues. V lost 3 bases and J lost 2; bases outside the gene matches: 13.

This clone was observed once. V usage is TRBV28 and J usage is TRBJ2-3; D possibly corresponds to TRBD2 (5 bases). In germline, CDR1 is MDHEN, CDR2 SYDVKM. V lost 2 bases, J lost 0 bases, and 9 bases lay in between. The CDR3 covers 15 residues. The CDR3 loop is CASSLPTISTDTQYF. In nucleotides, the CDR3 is TGTGCCAGCAGTTTACCGACTATTAGCACAGATACGCAGTATTTT.

CDR3 sequence (DNA): TGTGCCACCCGGACCTCCTACGAGCAGTACTTC. Protein product: CATRTSYEQYF. The chain carries TRBV2 and TRBJ2-7; D remains unclear. Germline V gene data show CDR1 as SNHLY and CDR2 as FYNNEI. The CDR3 covers 11 residues. V lost 10 bases and J 0 bases, leaving 7 bases between the germline ends.

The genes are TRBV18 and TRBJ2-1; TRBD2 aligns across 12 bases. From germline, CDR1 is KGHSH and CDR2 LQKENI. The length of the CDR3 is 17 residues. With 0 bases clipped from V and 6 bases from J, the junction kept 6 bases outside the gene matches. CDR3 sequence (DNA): TGTGCCAGCTCACCACCAGGCAAACTAGCGGGAGGCAATGAGCAGTTCTTC. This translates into CASSPPGKLAGGNEQFF.

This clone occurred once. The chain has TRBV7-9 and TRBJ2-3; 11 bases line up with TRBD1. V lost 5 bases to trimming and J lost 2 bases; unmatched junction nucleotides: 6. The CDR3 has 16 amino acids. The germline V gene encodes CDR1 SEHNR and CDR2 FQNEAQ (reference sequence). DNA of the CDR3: TGTGCCAGCAGCCCTTCGGACAGGGGGCACACAGATACGCAGTATTTT. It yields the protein CASSPSDRGHTDTQYF.

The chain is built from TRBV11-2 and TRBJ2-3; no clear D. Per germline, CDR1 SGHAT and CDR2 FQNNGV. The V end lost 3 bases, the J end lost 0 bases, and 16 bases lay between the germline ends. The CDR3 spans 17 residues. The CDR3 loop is CASSLELEEISTDTQYF. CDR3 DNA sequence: TGTGCCAGCAGCTTGGAACTTGAAGAAATTAGCACAGATACGCAGTATTTT.